The TCR beta chain described here comes from a study of cytomegalovirus exposure and HLA in healthy donors. In the study overall: In an early release, HLA-typed donors contributed about 80 million unique TCR sequences. Across a few hundred genotyped donors, over 70% landed in the Caucasian-associated ancestry cluster.

The study's findings and limits: TCR beta sequences numbering around 15,000 were associated with HLA alleles at 0.05 false discovery rate in a later analysis.

Each donor was nominally healthy when sampled (though unrecorded immune exposures were likely). A multiplex PCR was run with 60 Vbeta primers and 13 Jbeta primers. TCRdb keeps only in-frame clones here, not all; method: immunoSEQ multiplex PCR. The sample holds about 200,000 clones, approximately 80% seen once. Trimming shortened V by 4 bases and J by 4 bases, and 6 bases separated the two germline ends. CDR1 and CDR2 from the germline V gene are DFQATT and SNEGSKA (reference sequence). The CDR3 is made up of 11 amino acids. Concerning this clone itself: Its antigen is as yet unknown.

This clonotype was obtained from a man between 45 and 60 years old in good health and CMV-seronegative. J is TRBJ2-3 and V is TRBV20-1; no firm D call. The source material was PBMCs. The CDR3 sequence is CSATKSDTQYF. CDR3 bases: TGCAGTGCTACTAAGTCAGATACGCAGTATTTT.